These 10 T cell receptor beta chains came from one sample sequenced in a study of spatial heterogeneity in lung cancer. This sample's time point: sample taken at primary tumor resection. Whole RNA, isolated from tumor, nontumor lung or frozen PBMC, was sequenced without prior sorting. TCRdb re-called the 5' RACE reads through MiXCR, storing one row per CDR3 protein. The sample lists about 44,000 distinct CDR3 sequences; approximately 13% were seen once. Sequences were derived from PBMCs, sampled at surgery. Receptors were obtained from a male donor with early-stage non-small cell lung cancer.

There are many counts of this clonotype. The chain has TRBV28 and TRBJ2-7; D call uncertain. The CDR3 is 12 amino acids. In germline, CDR1 is MDHEN, CDR2 SYDVKM. Trimming pared 3 bases from V and 7 bases from J, leaving 10 bases between. CDR3 sequence reads: CASSLLVREQYF. The CDR3 DNA is TGTGCCAGCAGTTTGCTGGTTCGGGAGCAGTACTTC.

Points on this clonotype: Possible read error: a much larger clone is one base away. Here the CDR3 reads CASSSTGGIAPEAFF. The CDR3 DNA is TGTGCCAGCAGCTCGACAGGGGGAATAGCCCCTGAAGCTTTCTTT. The V call is TRBV12-3 or TRBV12-4, the J call TRBJ1-1; 9 bases are shared with TRBD1. V lost 6 bases and J lost 6; bases outside the gene matches: 11. The CDR3 loop spans 15 amino acids.

The rearrangement uses TRBV7-8 and TRBJ2-1; TRBD2 matches at 7 bases. CDR3 length: 13 amino acids. The J segment lost 10 bases and the V segment lost 0 bases, leaving 3 bases of the junction unmatched. Per the germline V gene, CDR1 is SGHVS and CDR2 is FQNEAQ. The chain's CDR3 is CASSLALATEQFF. In nucleotides, the CDR3 is TGTGCCAGCAGCTTAGCACTAGCGACCGAGCAGTTCTTC.

By sample fraction, this clonotype is medium-sized (0.01 to 0.1%). The rearrangement links TRBV12-3 or TRBV12-4 to TRBJ1-1; D gene ambiguous. The CDR3 runs to 15 residues. The germline V and J ends were trimmed by 4 bases and 2 bases, with 14 bases remaining between them. The CDR3 protein is CASSSSPSVNTEAFF. CDR3 nucleotide sequence: TGTGCCAGCAGTTCCTCCCCGAGCGTTAACACTGAAGCTTTCTTT.

This clonotype was found many times. Here the CDR3 reads CASSPGQMNTEAFF. The CDR3 DNA reads TGCGCCAGCAGCCCAGGACAGATGAACACTGAAGCTTTCTTT. The chain employs TRBV5-1 and TRBJ1-1; perhaps TRBD1 as D (6 bases). This CDR3 contains 14 residues. The germline V gene encodes CDR1 SGHRS and CDR2 YFSETQ. Trimming removed 4 bases at V and 0 bases at J, with 10 bases between.

This clonotype was seen a few times. V is TRBV5-1 and J is TRBJ1-6, with 7 bases aligning to TRBD1. The CDR3 spans 16 residues. Germline CDR1 SGHRS, CDR2 YFSETQ. V lost 0 bases to trimming and J lost 4 bases; unmatched junction nucleotides: 4. The CDR3 sequence: CASSLATGEYNSPLHF. The CDR3 DNA sequence: TGCGCCAGCAGCTTGGCTACAGGGGAATATAATTCACCCCTCCACTTT.

In the case of this clonotype: One junction end does not reproduce the germline sequence, and a read error may be involved. This rearrangement joins TRBV4-1 to TRBJ2-5, with 8 bases matching TRBD2. Germline lookup yields CDR1 MGHRA and CDR2 YSYEKL. This CDR3 comprises 17 residues. For the CDR3, the DNA is TGCGCCAGAAGCCAAGACTCCAGCGCAGCGGGAGAAGAGACCCAGTACTTC. Its protein is CARSQDSSAAGEETQYF.

This sequence joins TRBV4-3 and TRBJ2-7; TRBD2 agrees at 7 bases. CDR3 length equals 16 residues. J lost 1 base, V lost 2 bases, and 8 bases had no gene match. Germline V lookup: CDR1 LGHNA, CDR2 YSLEER. Here the CDR3 DNA reads TGCGCCAGCAGCCAATTCTACACTAGCGATTCCTACGAGCAGTACTTC. Translated: CASSQFYTSDSYEQYF.

The gene calls are TRBV5-1 and TRBJ1-6, with D unclear. Trimming took 0 bases from V and 7 from J, leaving 8 bases between them. This CDR3 has 14 residues. The germline V gene has CDR1 SGHRS and CDR2 YFSETQ. The CDR3 region has the DNA TGCGCCAGCAGCTTGGAAGGGTACAATTCACCCCTCCACTTT. Translating it yields CASSLEGYNSPLHF.

Ten or more counts support this clonotype. The rearrangement uses TRBV7-9 and TRBJ1-2; D is perhaps TRBD1 (5 bases). Germline V CDR1 and CDR2: SEHNR, FQNEAQ (reference sequence). Between the trimmed V and J ends, which lost 1 base and 3 bases, there was a span of 9 bases. The CDR3 is made up of 14 amino acids. CDR3 amino acids: CASSLGGVDYGYTF. In DNA, the CDR3 is TGTGCCAGCAGCTTAGGAGGGGTCGACTATGGCTACACCTTC.